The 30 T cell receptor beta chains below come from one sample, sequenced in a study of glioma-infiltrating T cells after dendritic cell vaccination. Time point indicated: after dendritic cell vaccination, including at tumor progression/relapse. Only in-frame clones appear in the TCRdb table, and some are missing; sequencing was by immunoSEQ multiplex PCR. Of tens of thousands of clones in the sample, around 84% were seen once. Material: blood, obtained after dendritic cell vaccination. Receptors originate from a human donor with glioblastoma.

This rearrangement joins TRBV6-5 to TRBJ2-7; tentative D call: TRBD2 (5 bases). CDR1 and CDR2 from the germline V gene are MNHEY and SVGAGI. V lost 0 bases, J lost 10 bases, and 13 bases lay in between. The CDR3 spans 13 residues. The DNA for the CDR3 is TGTGCCAGCAGTTACTCGGTACTAGGCACTCAGTACTTC. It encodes CASSYSVLGTQYF.

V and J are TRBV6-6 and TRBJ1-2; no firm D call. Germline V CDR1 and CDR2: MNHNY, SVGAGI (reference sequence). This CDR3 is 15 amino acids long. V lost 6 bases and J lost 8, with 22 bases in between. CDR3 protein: CASRDDRSNYRGYTF. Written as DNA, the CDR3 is TGTGCCAGCAGAGACGATCGGAGCAACTATAGGGGCTACACCTTC.

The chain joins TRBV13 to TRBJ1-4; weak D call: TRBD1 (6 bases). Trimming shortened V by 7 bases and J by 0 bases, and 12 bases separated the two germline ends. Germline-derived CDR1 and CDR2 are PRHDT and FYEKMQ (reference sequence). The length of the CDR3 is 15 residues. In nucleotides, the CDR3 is TGTGCCAGCACGCACAGGGTAGCAACTAATGAAAAACTGTTTTTT. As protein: CASTHRVATNEKLFF.

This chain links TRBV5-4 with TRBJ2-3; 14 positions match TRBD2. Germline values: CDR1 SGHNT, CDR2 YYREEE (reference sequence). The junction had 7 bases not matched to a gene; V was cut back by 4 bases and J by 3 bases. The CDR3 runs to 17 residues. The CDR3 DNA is TGTGCCAGCAGCCCAGGGACTAGCGGGAGAGGTACAGATACGCAGTATTTT. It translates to CASSPGTSGRGTDTQYF.

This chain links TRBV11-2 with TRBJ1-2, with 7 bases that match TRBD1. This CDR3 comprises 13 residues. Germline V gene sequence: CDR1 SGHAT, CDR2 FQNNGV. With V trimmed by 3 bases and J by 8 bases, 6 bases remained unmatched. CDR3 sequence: CASSLTGPWGYTF. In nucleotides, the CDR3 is TGTGCCAGCAGCTTGACAGGGCCTTGGGGCTACACCTTC. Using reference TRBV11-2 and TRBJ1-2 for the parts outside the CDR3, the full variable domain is EAGVAQSPRYKIIEKRQSVAFWCNPISGHATLYWYQQILGQGPKLLIQFQNNGVVDDSQLPKDRFSAERLKGVDSTLKIQPAKLEDSAVYLCASSLTGPWGYTFGSGTRLTVV.

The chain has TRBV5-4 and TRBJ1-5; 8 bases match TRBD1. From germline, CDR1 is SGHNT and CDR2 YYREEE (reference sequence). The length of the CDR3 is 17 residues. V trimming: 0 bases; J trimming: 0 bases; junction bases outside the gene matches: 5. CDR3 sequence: CASSLGTGRNSNQPQHF. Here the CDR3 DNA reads TGTGCCAGCAGCTTGGGGACAGGGAGAAATAGCAATCAGCCCCAGCATTTT. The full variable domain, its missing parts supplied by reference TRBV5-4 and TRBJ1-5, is ETGVTQSPTHLIKTRGQQVTLRCSSQSGHNTVSWYQQALGQGPQFIFQYYREEENGRGNFPPRFSGLQFPNYSSELNVNALELDDSALYLCASSLGTGRNSNQPQHFGDGTRLSIL.

The CDR3 region has the DNA TGTGCCAGCAGCTTGGGCGCCGACAGGCTGTTTTACGAGCAGTACTTC. As protein: CASSLGADRLFYEQYF. J is TRBJ2-7 and V is TRBV5-6; perhaps TRBD1 as D (6 bases). The V and J ends lost 0 bases and 4 bases respectively, with 17 bases between them. This CDR3 has 16 amino acids. The germline CDR1 and CDR2 sequences are SGHDT and YYEEEE.

The CDR3 loop reads CSVGQGTLLGTDTQYF. The CDR3 DNA reads as TGCAGCGTTGGGCAGGGGACCCTATTAGGCACAGATACGCAGTATTTT. The J gene is TRBJ2-3, the V gene TRBV29-1; maybe TRBD1 (6 bases). In germline, CDR1 is SQVTM, CDR2 ANQGSEA. The CDR3 has 16 residues. The V end lost 4 bases, the J end lost 1 base, and 18 bases lay between the germline ends.

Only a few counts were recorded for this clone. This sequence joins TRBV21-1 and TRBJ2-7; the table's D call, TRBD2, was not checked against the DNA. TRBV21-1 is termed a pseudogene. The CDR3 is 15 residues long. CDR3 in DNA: TGTGCCAGCAGCGCCGGACTATCTTTCTCCTACGAGCAGTACTTC. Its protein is CASSAGLSFSYEQYF.

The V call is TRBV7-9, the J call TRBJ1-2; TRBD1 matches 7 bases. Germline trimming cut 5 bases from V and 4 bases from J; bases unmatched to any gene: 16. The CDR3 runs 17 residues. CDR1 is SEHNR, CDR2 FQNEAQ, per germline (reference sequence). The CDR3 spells CASSLRGGPSSGYGYTF. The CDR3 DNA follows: TGTGCCAGCAGCCTCAGAGGGGGCCCTTCTTCTGGCTATGGCTACACCTTC.

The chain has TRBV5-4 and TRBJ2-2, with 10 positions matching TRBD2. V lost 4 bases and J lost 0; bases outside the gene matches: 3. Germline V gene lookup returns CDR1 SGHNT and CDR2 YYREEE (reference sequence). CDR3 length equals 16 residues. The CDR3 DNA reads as TGTGCCAGCAGCGTTAGCGGGGGGCCGAACACCGGGGAGCTGTTTTTT. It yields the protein CASSVSGGPNTGELFF.

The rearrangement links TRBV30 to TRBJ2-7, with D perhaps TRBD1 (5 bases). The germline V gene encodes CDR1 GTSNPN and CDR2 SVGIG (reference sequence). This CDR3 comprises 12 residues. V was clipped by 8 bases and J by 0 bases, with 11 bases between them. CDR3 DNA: TGTGCCCTCCAGGGTCCCTCCTACGAGCAGTACTTC. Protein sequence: CALQGPSYEQYF.

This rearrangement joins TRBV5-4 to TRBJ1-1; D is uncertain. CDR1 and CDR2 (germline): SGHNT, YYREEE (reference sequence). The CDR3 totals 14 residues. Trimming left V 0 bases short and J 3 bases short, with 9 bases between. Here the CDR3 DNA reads TGTGCCAGCAGCTTGGGGGGAGGGTACACTGAAGCTTTCTTT. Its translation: CASSLGGGYTEAFF.

The CDR3 sequence: CASSVGPSPLYYEQYF. The DNA for the CDR3 is TGTGCCAGCAGCGTAGGACCTAGCCCCTTATACTACGAGCAGTACTTC. V usage is TRBV9 and J usage is TRBJ2-7; the D gene is possibly TRBD2 (5 bases). The CDR3 is 16 amino acids. Germline V gene data show CDR1 as SGDLS and CDR2 as YYNGEE. The V end was cut by 0 bases, the J end by 3 bases, with 16 bases between. The variable domain in full, with the rest retrieved from reference TRBV9 and TRBJ2-7, is DSGVTQTPKHLITATGQRVTLRCSPRSGDLSVYWYQQSLDQGLQFLIQYYNGEERAKGNILERFSAQQFPDLHSELNLSSLELGDSALYFCASSVGPSPLYYEQYFGPGTRLTVT.

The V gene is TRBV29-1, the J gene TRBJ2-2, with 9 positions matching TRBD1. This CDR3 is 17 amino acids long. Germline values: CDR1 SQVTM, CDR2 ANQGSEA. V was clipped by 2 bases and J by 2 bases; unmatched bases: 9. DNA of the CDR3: TGCAGCGTTGAACACAGGGGGCGAGGTGGCAACACCGGGGAGCTGTTTTTT. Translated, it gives CSVEHRGRGGNTGELFF.

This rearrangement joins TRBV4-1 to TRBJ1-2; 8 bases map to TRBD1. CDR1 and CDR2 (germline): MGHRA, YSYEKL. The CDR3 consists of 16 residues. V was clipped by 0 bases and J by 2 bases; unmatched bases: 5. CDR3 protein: CASSQEGGQANYGYTF. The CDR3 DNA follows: TGCGCCAGCAGCCAAGAAGGGGGACAGGCAAACTATGGCTACACCTTC.

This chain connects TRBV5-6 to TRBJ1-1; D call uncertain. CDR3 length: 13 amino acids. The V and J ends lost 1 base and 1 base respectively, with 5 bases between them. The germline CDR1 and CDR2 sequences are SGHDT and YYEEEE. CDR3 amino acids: CASSLTANTEAFF. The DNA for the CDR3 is TGTGCCAGCAGCTTGACAGCGAACACTGAAGCTTTCTTT.

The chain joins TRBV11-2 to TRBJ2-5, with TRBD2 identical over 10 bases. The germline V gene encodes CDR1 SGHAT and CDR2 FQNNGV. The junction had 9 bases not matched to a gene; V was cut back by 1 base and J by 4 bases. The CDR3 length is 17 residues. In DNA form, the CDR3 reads TGTGCCAGCAGCTTAGGAGCGGGAGGGCGGGAGGTAGAGACCCAGTACTTC. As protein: CASSLGAGGREVETQYF.

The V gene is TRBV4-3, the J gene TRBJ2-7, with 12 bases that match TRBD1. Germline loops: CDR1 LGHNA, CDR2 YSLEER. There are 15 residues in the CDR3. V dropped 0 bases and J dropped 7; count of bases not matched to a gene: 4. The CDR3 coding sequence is TGCGCCAGCAGCCAAGAGAGGGACAGGGGGCTTGAGCAGTACTTC. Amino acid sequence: CASSQERDRGLEQYF.

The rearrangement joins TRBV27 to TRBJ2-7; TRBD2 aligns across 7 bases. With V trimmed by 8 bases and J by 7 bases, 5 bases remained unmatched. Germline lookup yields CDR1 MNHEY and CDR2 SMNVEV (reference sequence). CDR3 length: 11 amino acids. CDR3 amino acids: CASGGGGEQYF. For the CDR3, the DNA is TGTGCCAGCGGGGGGGGTGGGGAGCAGTACTTC.

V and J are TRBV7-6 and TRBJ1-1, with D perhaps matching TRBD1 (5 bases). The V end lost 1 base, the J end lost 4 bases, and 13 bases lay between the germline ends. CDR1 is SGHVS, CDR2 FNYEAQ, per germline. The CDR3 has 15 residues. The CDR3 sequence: CASSLVQGWSTEAFF. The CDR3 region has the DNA TGTGCCAGCAGCTTAGTTCAGGGTTGGAGCACTGAAGCTTTCTTT. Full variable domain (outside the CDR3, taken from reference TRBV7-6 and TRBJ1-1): GAGVSQSPRYKVTKRGQDVALRCDPISGHVSLYWYRQALGQGPEFLTYFNYEAQQDKSGLPNDRFSAERPEGSISTLTIQRTEQRDSAMYRCASSLVQGWSTEAFFGQGTRLTVV.

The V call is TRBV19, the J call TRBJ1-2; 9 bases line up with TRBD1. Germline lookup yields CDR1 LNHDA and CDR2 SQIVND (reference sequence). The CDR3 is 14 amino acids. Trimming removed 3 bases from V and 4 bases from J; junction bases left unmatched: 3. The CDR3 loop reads CASSIMGQGYGYTF. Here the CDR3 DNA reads TGTGCCAGTAGTATCATGGGACAGGGCTATGGCTACACCTTC.

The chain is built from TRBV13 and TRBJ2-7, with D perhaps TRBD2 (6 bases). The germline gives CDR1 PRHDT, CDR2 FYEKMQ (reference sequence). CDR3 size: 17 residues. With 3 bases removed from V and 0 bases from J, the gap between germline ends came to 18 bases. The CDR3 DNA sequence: TGTGCCAGCAGCTTCGGGGGTCGCGGGGCGAGCTCCTACGAGCAGTACTTC. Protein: CASSFGGRGASSYEQYF.

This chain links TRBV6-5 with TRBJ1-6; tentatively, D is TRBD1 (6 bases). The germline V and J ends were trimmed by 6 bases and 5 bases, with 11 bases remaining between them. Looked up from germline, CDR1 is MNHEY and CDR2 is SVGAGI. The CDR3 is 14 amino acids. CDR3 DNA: TGTGCCAGCAGACCTGGACAGAATAATTCACCCCTCCACTTT. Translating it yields CASRPGQNNSPLHF.

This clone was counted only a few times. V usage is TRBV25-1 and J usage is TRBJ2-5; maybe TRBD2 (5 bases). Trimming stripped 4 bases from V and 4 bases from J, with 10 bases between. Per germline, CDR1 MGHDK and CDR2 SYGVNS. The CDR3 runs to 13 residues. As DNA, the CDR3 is TGTGCCAGCAGTGGCCGGACTCGAGAGACCCAGTACTTC. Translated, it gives CASSGRTRETQYF.

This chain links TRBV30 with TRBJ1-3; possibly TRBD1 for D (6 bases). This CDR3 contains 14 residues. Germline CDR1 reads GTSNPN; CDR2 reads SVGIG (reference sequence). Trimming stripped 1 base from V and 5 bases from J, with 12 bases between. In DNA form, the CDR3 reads TGTGCCTGGAGTGGGGACATGGGGCGAAACACCATATATTTT. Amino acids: CAWSGDMGRNTIYF.

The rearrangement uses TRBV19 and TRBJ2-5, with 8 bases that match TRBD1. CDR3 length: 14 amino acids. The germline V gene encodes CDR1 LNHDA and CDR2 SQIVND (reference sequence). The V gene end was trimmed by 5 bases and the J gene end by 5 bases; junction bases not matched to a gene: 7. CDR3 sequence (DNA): TGTGCCAGTAGTTGGGACAGGTCAATCGAGACCCAGTACTTC. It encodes CASSWDRSIETQYF.

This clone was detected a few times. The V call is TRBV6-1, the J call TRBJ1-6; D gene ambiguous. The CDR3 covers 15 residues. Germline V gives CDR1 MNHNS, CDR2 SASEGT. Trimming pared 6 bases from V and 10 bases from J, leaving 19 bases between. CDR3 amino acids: CASSPRTRAISPLHF. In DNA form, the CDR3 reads TGTGCCAGCAGCCCTCGAACGAGGGCGATATCACCCCTCCACTTT.

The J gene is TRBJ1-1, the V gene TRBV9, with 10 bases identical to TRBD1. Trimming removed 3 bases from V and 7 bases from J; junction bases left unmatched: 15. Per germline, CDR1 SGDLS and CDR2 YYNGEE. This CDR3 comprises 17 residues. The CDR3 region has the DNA TGTGCCAGCAGCGGCAATCGGGACAGGGGAGTAGAGGGTGAAGCTTTCTTT. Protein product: CASSGNRDRGVEGEAFF.

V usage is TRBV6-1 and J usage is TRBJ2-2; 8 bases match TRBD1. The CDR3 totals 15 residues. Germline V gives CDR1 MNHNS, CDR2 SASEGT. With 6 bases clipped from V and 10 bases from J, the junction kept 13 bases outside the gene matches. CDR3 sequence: CASRAGQAIISELFF. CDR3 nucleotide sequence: TGTGCCAGCAGGGCGGGACAGGCAATTATTTCGGAGCTGTTTTTT.